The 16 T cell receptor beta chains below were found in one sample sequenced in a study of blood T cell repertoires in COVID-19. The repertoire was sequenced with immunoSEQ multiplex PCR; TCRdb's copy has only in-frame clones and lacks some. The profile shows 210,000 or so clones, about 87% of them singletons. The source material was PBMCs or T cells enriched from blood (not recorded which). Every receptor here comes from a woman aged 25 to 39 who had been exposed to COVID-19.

CDR3 coding DNA: TGTGCCAGCAGTGGACAGGGCGGGAACTATGGCTACACCTTC. It yields the protein CASSGQGGNYGYTF. V and J are TRBV2 and TRBJ1-2, with 7 bases lining up with TRBD1. The V gene's germline CDR1 is SNHLY and CDR2 FYNNEI. V lost 4 bases to trimming and J lost 2 bases; unmatched junction nucleotides: 4. The CDR3 contains 14 residues.

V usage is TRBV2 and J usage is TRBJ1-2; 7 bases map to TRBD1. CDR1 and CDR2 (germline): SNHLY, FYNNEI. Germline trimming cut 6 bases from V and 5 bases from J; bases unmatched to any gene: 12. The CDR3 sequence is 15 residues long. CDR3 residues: CASRVTGNFKYGYTF. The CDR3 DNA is TGTGCCAGCAGGGTGACAGGGAATTTTAAATATGGCTACACCTTC.

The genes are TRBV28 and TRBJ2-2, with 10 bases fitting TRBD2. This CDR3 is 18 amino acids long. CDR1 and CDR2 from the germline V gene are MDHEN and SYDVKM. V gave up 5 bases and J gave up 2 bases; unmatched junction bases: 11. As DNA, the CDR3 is TGTGCCAGCAGTGAAATAGCGGGAGGTTATATTAACACCGGGGAGCTGTTTTTT. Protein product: CASSEIAGGYINTGELFF.

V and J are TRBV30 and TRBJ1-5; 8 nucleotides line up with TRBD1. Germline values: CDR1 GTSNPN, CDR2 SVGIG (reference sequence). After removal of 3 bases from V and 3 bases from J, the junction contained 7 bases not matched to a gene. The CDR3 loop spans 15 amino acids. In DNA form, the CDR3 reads TGTGCCTGGAGCGCTGACAGGGGTCCCAATCAGCCCCAGCATTTT. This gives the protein CAWSADRGPNQPQHF.

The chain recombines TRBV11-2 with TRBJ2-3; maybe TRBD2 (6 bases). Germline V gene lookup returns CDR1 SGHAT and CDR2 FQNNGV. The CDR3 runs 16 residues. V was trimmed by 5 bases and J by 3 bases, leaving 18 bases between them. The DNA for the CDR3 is TGTGCCAGCAGCGCCCTTGGGACTCCGCTGACAGATACGCAGTATTTT. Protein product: CASSALGTPLTDTQYF.

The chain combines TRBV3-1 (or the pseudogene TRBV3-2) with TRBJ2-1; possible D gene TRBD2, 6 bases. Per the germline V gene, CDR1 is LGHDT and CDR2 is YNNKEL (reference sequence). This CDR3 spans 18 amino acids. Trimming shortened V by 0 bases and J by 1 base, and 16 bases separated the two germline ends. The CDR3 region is CASSQEAGPSNSYNEQFF. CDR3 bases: TGTGCCAGCAGCCAAGAGGCGGGACCTAGTAATTCCTACAATGAGCAGTTCTTC.

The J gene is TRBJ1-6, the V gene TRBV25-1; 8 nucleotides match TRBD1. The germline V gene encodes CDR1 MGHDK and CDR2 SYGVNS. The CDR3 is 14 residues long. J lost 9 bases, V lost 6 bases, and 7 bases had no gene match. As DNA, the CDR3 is TGTGCCAGCAGGGAGACAGGGGTTAGTTCACCCCTCCACTTT. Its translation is CASRETGVSSPLHF. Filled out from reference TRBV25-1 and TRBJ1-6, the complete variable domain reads EADIYQTPRYLVIGTGKKITLECSQTMGHDKMYWYQQDPGMELHLIHYSYGVNSTEKGDLSSESTVSRIRTEHFPLTLESARPSHTSQYLCASRETGVSSPLHFGNGTRLTVT.

This CDR3 is CASTGQGPRGYTF. The CDR3, as DNA: TGTGCCAGTACCGGTCAGGGCCCTCGTGGCTACACCTTC. This chain uses TRBV19 with TRBJ1-2; TRBD1 might be the D (5 bases). CDR1 is LNHDA and CDR2 is SQIVND in the germline V gene (reference sequence). The CDR3 has 13 amino acids. Trimming cost V 7 bases and J 7 bases, with 16 bases left between them.

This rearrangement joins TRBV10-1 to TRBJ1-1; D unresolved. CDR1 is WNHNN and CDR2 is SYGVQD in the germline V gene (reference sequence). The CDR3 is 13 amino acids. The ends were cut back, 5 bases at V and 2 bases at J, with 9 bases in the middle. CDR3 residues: CASSRRANTEAFF. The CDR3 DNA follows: TGCGCCAGCAGTCGGAGGGCCAACACTGAAGCTTTCTTT.

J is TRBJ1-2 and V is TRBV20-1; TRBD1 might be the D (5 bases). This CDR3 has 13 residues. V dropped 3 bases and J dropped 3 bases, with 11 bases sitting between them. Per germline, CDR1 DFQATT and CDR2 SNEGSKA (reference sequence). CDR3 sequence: CSASGRVDYGYTF. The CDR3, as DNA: TGCAGTGCTAGTGGCAGGGTGGACTATGGCTACACCTTC.

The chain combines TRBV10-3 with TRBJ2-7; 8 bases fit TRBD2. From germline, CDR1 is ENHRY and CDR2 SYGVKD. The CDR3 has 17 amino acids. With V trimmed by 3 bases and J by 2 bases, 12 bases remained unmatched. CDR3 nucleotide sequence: TGTGCCATCAGTGATCAACCCCTGACTAGCGATGCCTACGAGCAGTACTTC. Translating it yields CAISDQPLTSDAYEQYF.

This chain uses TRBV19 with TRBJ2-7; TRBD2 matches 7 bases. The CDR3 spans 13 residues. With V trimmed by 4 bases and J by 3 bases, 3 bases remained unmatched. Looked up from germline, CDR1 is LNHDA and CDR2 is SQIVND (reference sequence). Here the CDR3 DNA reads TGTGCCAGTAGTAAGGTAGCGGGCTACGAGCAGTACTTC. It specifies CASSKVAGYEQYF.

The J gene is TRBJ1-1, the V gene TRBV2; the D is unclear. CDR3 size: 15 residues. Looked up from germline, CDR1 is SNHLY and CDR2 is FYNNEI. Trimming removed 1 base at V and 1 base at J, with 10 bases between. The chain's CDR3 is CASSEVGRSNTEAFF. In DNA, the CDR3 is TGTGCCAGCAGTGAAGTCGGCAGGTCGAACACTGAAGCTTTCTTT.

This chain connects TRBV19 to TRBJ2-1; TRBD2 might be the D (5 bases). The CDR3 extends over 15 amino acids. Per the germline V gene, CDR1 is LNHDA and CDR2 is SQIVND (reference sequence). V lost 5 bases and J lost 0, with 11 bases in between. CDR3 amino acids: CASSGRVGSYNEQFF. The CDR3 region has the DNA TGTGCCAGTAGTGGGCGGGTAGGCTCCTACAATGAGCAGTTCTTC. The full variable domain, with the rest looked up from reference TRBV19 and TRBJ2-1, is DGGITQSPKYLFRKEGQNVTLSCEQNLNHDAMYWYRQDPGQGLRLIYYSQIVNDFQKGDIAEGYSVSREKKESFPLTVTSAQKNPTAFYLCASSGRVGSYNEQFFGPGTRLTVL.

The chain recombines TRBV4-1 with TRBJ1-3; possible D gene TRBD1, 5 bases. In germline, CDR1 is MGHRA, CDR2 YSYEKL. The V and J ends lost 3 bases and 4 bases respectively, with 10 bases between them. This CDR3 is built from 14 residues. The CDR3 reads CASSQQGAGNTIYF. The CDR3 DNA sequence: TGCGCCAGCAGCCAGCAGGGTGCGGGAAACACCATATATTTT.

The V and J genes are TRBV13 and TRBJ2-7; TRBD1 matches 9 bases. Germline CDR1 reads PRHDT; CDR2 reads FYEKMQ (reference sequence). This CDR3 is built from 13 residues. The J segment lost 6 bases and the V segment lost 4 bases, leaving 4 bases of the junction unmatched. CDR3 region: CASSSNRGREQYF. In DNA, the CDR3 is TGTGCCAGCAGCTCTAACAGGGGGCGCGAGCAGTACTTC. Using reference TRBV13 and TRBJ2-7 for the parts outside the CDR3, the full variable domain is AAGVIQSPRHLIKEKRETATLKCYPIPRHDTVYWYQQGPGQDPQFLISFYEKMQSDKGSIPDRFSAQQFSDYHSELNMSSLELGDSALYFCASSSNRGREQYFGPGTRLTVT.